This T cell receptor beta chain stems from a study of T cells after yellow fever vaccination. TCRdb used MiXCR to reprocess the 5' RACE reads, holding one entry per CDR3 protein. Found here are around 330,000 distinct CDR3 sequences, roughly 4% of them singletons; the top ten hold 23%. CDR1 is LGHNA and CDR2 is YSLEER in the germline V gene. The V end was cut by 1 base, the J end by 5 bases, with 11 bases between. The CDR3 contains 14 residues. The sequencing here drew on PBMCs, taken on the day of the yellow fever booster vaccination. This TCR derives from a man aged 18 to 29 who received the YFV17D yellow fever vaccine. This rearrangement joins TRBV4-3 to TRBJ2-5; no clear D gene. The CDR3 bases are TGCGCCAGCAGCCAAGCGTGGACGTCGGAGACCCAGTACTTC. Translated: CASSQAWTSETQYF.